Shown below are 14 T cell receptor beta chains from a single sample sequenced in a study of blood T cell repertoires in COVID-19. Clones were read by immunoSEQ multiplex PCR, and TCRdb kept only the in-frame ones, dropping some. This table holds about 95,000 clones, about 80% found once. The source material was peripheral blood. Receptor source: a human donor in a cohort sampled during active COVID-19.

The V gene is TRBV6-5, the J gene TRBJ2-3, with unresolved D. CDR1 is MNHEY and CDR2 is SVGAGI in the germline V gene. V dropped 0 bases and J dropped 0 bases, with 7 bases sitting between them. The CDR3 spans 15 residues. The CDR3, as DNA: TGTGCCAGCAGTTACTCGTGGGCAAGCACAGATACGCAGTATTTT. Protein product: CASSYSWASTDTQYF.

The J gene is TRBJ1-1, the V gene TRBV5-5; the match to TRBD1 covers 9 bases. V shed 0 bases and J 1 base; nucleotides not matched to a gene: 1. The CDR3 length is 15 residues. Per the germline V gene, CDR1 is SGHKS and CDR2 is YYEKEE (reference sequence). CDR3 in amino acids: CASSLGGQGNTEAFF. The CDR3 DNA reads as TGTGCCAGCAGCTTGGGGGGACAGGGGAACACTGAAGCTTTCTTT.

The J gene is TRBJ2-2, the V gene TRBV2; no reliable D call. The CDR3 length is 12 residues. V was cut by 9 bases and J by 4 bases, with 9 bases left in between. Looked up from germline, CDR1 is SNHLY and CDR2 is FYNNEI. CDR3 sequence: CASTPGTGELFF. The DNA of the CDR3 is TGTGCCAGTACCCCGGGCACCGGGGAGCTGTTTTTT. Combining the CDR3 with reference TRBV2 and TRBJ2-2 gives the whole variable domain EPEVTQTPSHQVTQMGQEVILRCVPISNHLYFYWYRQILGQKVEFLVSFYNNEISEKSEIFDDQFSVERPDGSNFTLKIRSTKLEDSAMYFCASTPGTGELFFGEGSRLTVL.

This clone was detected many times. The chain uses TRBV6-5 and TRBJ1-2; D may be TRBD1 (6 bases). The CDR3 extends over 15 amino acids. The ends were cut back, 0 bases at V and 8 bases at J, with 16 bases in the middle. CDR1 is MNHEY and CDR2 is SVGAGI in the germline V gene. CDR3 loop: CASSYSGGGVEGYTF. The CDR3 region has the DNA TGTGCCAGCAGTTACTCGGGAGGGGGAGTGGAAGGCTACACCTTC.

The V call is TRBV7-6, the J call TRBJ2-2; TRBD2 aligns across 11 bases. The CDR3 contains 17 residues. V was clipped by 3 bases and J by 4 bases; unmatched bases: 7. The germline CDR1 and CDR2 sequences are SGHVS and FNYEAQ. CDR3 sequence reads: CASSFTGLAGGTGELFF. CDR3 DNA: TGTGCCAGCAGCTTCACGGGTCTAGCGGGAGGCACCGGGGAGCTGTTTTTT.

The rearrangement links TRBV7-6 to TRBJ2-3, with a possible D match to TRBD1 (6 bases). The CDR3 extends over 15 amino acids. Germline loops: CDR1 SGHVS, CDR2 FNYEAQ. With 2 bases removed from V and 3 bases from J, the gap between germline ends came to 12 bases. CDR3 DNA sequence: TGTGCCAGCAGCTTAAGGGGGTCTGGAACAGATACGCAGTATTTT. Its protein product is CASSLRGSGTDTQYF.

The V and J genes are TRBV6-1 and TRBJ2-5; 7 bases map to TRBD1. Germline CDR1 and CDR2: MNHNS and SASEGT. V lost 0 bases to trimming and J lost 5 bases; unmatched junction nucleotides: 3. This CDR3 spans 14 amino acids. The CDR3 protein is CASSEAGGAETQYF. CDR3 nucleotide sequence: TGTGCCAGCAGTGAAGCAGGGGGCGCGGAGACCCAGTACTTC.

A single count supports this clone. This chain connects TRBV7-6 to TRBJ2-3, with TRBD2 matching 14 bases. V shed 1 base, J shed 4 bases, and the junction held 1 base outside the gene matches. This CDR3 has 16 residues. The germline gives CDR1 SGHVS, CDR2 FNYEAQ. CDR3 in DNA: TGTGCCAGCAGCTTAGGACTAGCGGGGGGGGCAGATACGCAGTATTTT. Its protein is CASSLGLAGGADTQYF.

This chain links TRBV7-9 with TRBJ1-5, with D hard to call. From germline, CDR1 is SEHNR and CDR2 FQNEAQ (reference sequence). The V end was cut by 5 bases, the J end by 4 bases, with 6 bases between. The CDR3 spans 12 residues. The CDR3 sequence is CASSGGNQPQHF. CDR3 bases: TGTGCCAGCAGCGGAGGGAATCAGCCCCAGCATTTT.

This clone was counted once. This chain uses TRBV9 with TRBJ2-1, with 7 bases lining up with TRBD2. CDR1 is SGDLS, CDR2 YYNGEE, per germline. V lost 1 base to trimming and J lost 8 bases; unmatched junction nucleotides: 6. The CDR3 runs 14 residues. CDR3 nucleotide sequence: TGTGCCAGCAGCGTACTCGGGGGGTTGGATGAGCAGTTCTTC. Its protein product is CASSVLGGLDEQFF.

This clone was detected a few times. The chain combines TRBV6-2 or TRBV6-3 with TRBJ2-1; 14 bases are a match to TRBD2. V lost 2 bases and J lost 4; bases outside the gene matches: 7. The CDR3 totals 18 residues. Germline CDR1 MNHEY, CDR2 SVGEGT. CDR3 DNA: TGTGCCAGCAGTTACGGGGGACTAGCGGGAGCGAAGTACAATGAGCAGTTCTTC. Encoded protein: CASSYGGLAGAKYNEQFF.

This rearrangement joins TRBV7-2 to TRBJ2-5; 7 nucleotides agree with TRBD1. There are 15 residues in the CDR3. The germline gives CDR1 SGHTA, CDR2 FQGNSA. J was trimmed by 3 bases and V by 5 bases; bases with no gene match: 9. The CDR3 sequence: CASSRLLTGKETQYF. The CDR3 nucleotides are TGTGCCAGCAGCCGCCTTTTGACAGGGAAAGAGACCCAGTACTTC.

In this sample, this clone turned up once. The V gene is TRBV6-6, the J gene TRBJ2-5, with 7 positions matching TRBD2. The CDR3 is made up of 16 amino acids. Germline trimming cut 0 bases from V and 7 bases from J; bases unmatched to any gene: 11. Germline V gene lookup returns CDR1 MNHNY and CDR2 SVGAGI (reference sequence). CDR3 amino acids: CASSYSRTRNPGTQYF. DNA for the CDR3: TGTGCCAGCAGTTACTCCCGGACTAGGAACCCAGGGACCCAGTACTTC.

The V call is TRBV19, the J call TRBJ1-5; D gene unclear. The germline V gene has CDR1 LNHDA and CDR2 SQIVND (reference sequence). The ends were cut back, 3 bases at V and 2 bases at J, with 11 bases in the middle. This CDR3 is 15 amino acids long. The CDR3 DNA reads as TGTGCCAGTAGTATCGGGCGCGGGGGCAATCAGCCCCAGCATTTT. Amino acid sequence: CASSIGRGGNQPQHF.